Sequencing of this T cell receptor (beta chain) was carried out in a study of early T cells in non-severe SARS-CoV-2 infection. Study-wide background: Sequencing was performed on bulk RNA from unsorted whole blood, leaving chains unpaired. The study, taken as a whole, reports: Matching with VDJdb favored anti-spike CD8 responses (missing private and CD4 specificities).

This clonotype was seen only a few times. Its target is unknown. The CDR3 totals 12 residues. The germline V gene has CDR1 SGHAT and CDR2 FQNNGV. Trimming pared 6 bases from V and 0 bases from J, leaving 5 bases between. Individual cDNA molecules received unique molecular identifiers. TCRdb re-analysed the 5' RACE reads in MiXCR, keeping a single row per CDR3 protein. This sample yields about 71,000 distinct CDR3 sequences, of which roughly 15% are seen a single time; around 3.7% belongs to the top ten. This chain uses TRBV11-2 with TRBJ1-1; D not certain. The sample in question was whole blood, obtained at baseline. The sequence was obtained from an adult who was a healthcare worker with PCR-confirmed SARS-CoV-2 infection or an uninfected control (not recorded which). The CDR3 sequence: CASSFLNTEAFF. CDR3 nucleotide sequence: TGTGCCAGCAGTTTCCTGAACACTGAAGCTTTCTTT. Complete variable domain (other parts from reference TRBV11-2 and TRBJ1-1): EAGVAQSPRYKIIEKRQSVAFWCNPISGHATLYWYQQILGQGPKLLIQFQNNGVVDDSQLPKDRFSAERLKGVDSTLKIQPAKLEDSAVYLCASSFLNTEAFFGQGTRLTVV.